Listed here are 32 T cell receptor beta chains from one sample, sequenced in a study of cytomegalovirus exposure and HLA in healthy donors. Clones were read by immunoSEQ multiplex PCR, and TCRdb kept only the in-frame ones, dropping some. The sample carries about 73,000 clones, about 94% recorded once. Sequenced input: PBMCs. These receptors came from a woman in her late teens or twenties in good health and CMV-seronegative.

J is TRBJ1-1 and V is TRBV28; the D gene is possibly TRBD1 (6 bases). Germline V gene data show CDR1 as MDHEN and CDR2 as SYDVKM. CDR3 length: 14 residues. Trimming cost V 3 bases and J 5 bases, with 13 bases left between them. This CDR3 reads CASSFRGARTEAFF. The CDR3 DNA follows: TGTGCCAGCAGTTTTCGGGGGGCGCGGACTGAAGCTTTCTTT.

This clone came up once. V and J are TRBV6-6 and TRBJ2-1; D is possibly TRBD2 (6 bases). Germline assignment: CDR1 MNHNY and CDR2 SVGAGI (reference sequence). The V and J ends lost 8 bases and 1 base respectively, with 9 bases between them. This CDR3 is built from 13 residues. The CDR3 region has the DNA TGTGCCAGCGCCGGGAGATCCTACAATGAGCAGTTCTTC. Encoded protein: CASAGRSYNEQFF.

The gene calls are TRBV19 and TRBJ2-7, with TRBD2 matching over 11 bases. With 0 bases clipped from V and 6 bases from J, the junction kept 4 bases outside the gene matches. The CDR3 totals 15 residues. CDR1 and CDR2 from the germline V gene are LNHDA and SQIVND (reference sequence). The CDR3 region is CASSIDSGLAVEQYF. Written as DNA, the CDR3 is TGTGCCAGTAGTATAGATTCGGGACTAGCGGTCGAGCAGTACTTC.

This chain connects TRBV6-1 to TRBJ1-5; 11 positions match TRBD1. CDR1 and CDR2 (germline): MNHNS, SASEGT. V dropped 2 bases and J dropped 9; count of bases not matched to a gene: 9. This CDR3 spans 16 amino acids. DNA of the CDR3: TGTGCCAGCAGTGAAATCAGGGGACAGGGGGATCTGCCCCAGCATTTT. Protein: CASSEIRGQGDLPQHF.

This chain connects TRBV4-3 to TRBJ2-5; the D gene is possibly TRBD1 (5 bases). Trimming took off 4 bases at V and 4 bases at J, with 16 bases between the two ends. The CDR3 contains 15 residues. Germline lookup yields CDR1 LGHNA and CDR2 YSLEER. The CDR3 DNA reads as TGCGCCAGCAGCCCCACCCCTACAGGCGGAGAGACCCAGTACTTC. This gives the protein CASSPTPTGGETQYF.

This clone has just a few counts. The genes are TRBV9 and TRBJ1-6; unclear D gene. There are 15 residues in the CDR3. Trimming removed 3 bases from V and 5 bases from J, with 12 bases in between. Per germline, CDR1 SGDLS and CDR2 YYNGEE. CDR3 DNA: TGTGCCAGCAGCGGTTCTCAGGCGAATAATTCACCCCTCCACTTT. Translating it yields CASSGSQANNSPLHF.

This clone was counted a single time. The genes are TRBV28 and TRBJ1-4; 9 nucleotides line up with TRBD1. This CDR3 comprises 15 residues. Germline CDR1 and CDR2: MDHEN and SYDVKM. The J segment lost 6 bases and the V segment lost 7 bases, leaving 9 bases of the junction unmatched. The DNA of the CDR3 is TGTGCCAGCACCTCCGCCGGGACAGGGCATGAAAAACTGTTTTTT. Amino acids: CASTSAGTGHEKLFF.

The chain couples TRBV7-2 to TRBJ2-3; perhaps TRBD2 as D (5 bases). Trimming took 5 bases from V and 4 from J, leaving 16 bases between them. There are 15 residues in the CDR3. Germline-derived CDR1 and CDR2 are SGHTA and FQGNSA. CDR3: CASSPIGLAADTQYF. The CDR3 DNA follows: TGTGCCAGCAGCCCCATTGGGCTAGCAGCAGATACGCAGTATTTT.

The rearrangement uses TRBV9 and TRBJ2-3; a possible D gene is TRBD2 (6 bases). The germline V gene encodes CDR1 SGDLS and CDR2 YYNGEE. Trimming removed 1 base at V and 2 bases at J, with 11 bases between. The CDR3 spans 15 residues. The CDR3 nucleotides are TGTGCCAGCAGCGTACAGGACTACCACACAGATACGCAGTATTTT. It yields the protein CASSVQDYHTDTQYF.

This rearrangement joins TRBV7-9 to TRBJ2-1, with 10 bases identical to TRBD2. With 3 bases clipped from V and 7 bases from J, the junction kept 9 bases outside the gene matches. CDR1 and CDR2 from the germline V gene are SEHNR and FQNEAQ (reference sequence). The CDR3 loop spans 16 amino acids. DNA for the CDR3: TGTGCCAGCAGCTTGCGGGGTAGCGGGGGGTTAAATGAGCAGTTCTTC. Its translation: CASSLRGSGGLNEQFF. Based on the CDR3 plus reference TRBV7-9 and TRBJ2-1, the full variable domain is DTGVSQNPRHKITKRGQNVTFRCDPISEHNRLYWYRQTLGQGPEFLTYFQNEAQLEKSRLLSDRFSAERPKGSFSTLEIQRTEQGDSAMYLCASSLRGSGGLNEQFFGPGTRLTVL.

The chain carries TRBV7-6 and TRBJ2-1, with TRBD2 matching 7 bases. CDR3 size: 13 residues. Germline V lookup: CDR1 SGHVS, CDR2 FNYEAQ. V gave up 5 bases and J gave up 7 bases; unmatched junction bases: 5. The CDR3 sequence is CASSRRERNEQFF. The CDR3 region has the DNA TGTGCCAGCAGCCGGCGGGAGAGGAATGAGCAGTTCTTC.

This chain uses TRBV28 with TRBJ1-5, with TRBD1 identical over 8 bases. The CDR3 totals 15 residues. Germline CDR1 MDHEN, CDR2 SYDVKM. V shed 7 bases and J 7 bases; nucleotides not matched to a gene: 12. CDR3 sequence: CASKSQGALLQPQHF. CDR3 nucleotides: TGTGCCAGCAAGAGCCAGGGGGCCCTCCTCCAGCCCCAGCATTTT.

This clone appeared once. The genes are TRBV6-1 and TRBJ2-3, with D possibly TRBD1 on 5 matching bases. This CDR3 comprises 15 residues. Germline V gives CDR1 MNHNS, CDR2 SASEGT. V shed 0 bases and J shed 3 bases, with 10 bases lying between them. The CDR3: CASSEASRATDTQYF. The CDR3 DNA reads as TGTGCCAGCAGTGAAGCGTCCAGGGCGACAGATACGCAGTATTTT.

V gene TRBV4-2 combines with J gene TRBJ2-1; D gene unclear. From germline, CDR1 is LGHNA and CDR2 YNFKEQ. The CDR3 extends over 15 amino acids. Trimming removed 0 bases at V and 6 bases at J, with 12 bases between. CDR3 in DNA: TGTGCCAGCAGCCAAGAGGCTAGTGCAGCCAATGAGCAGTTCTTC. Protein product: CASSQEASAANEQFF.

The V call is TRBV5-6, the J call TRBJ2-1; D ambiguous. V lost 4 bases and J lost 1, with 6 bases in between. This CDR3 comprises 13 residues. The germline gives CDR1 SGHDT, CDR2 YYEEEE. The CDR3 loop is CASSRVSYNEQFF. Here the CDR3 DNA reads TGTGCCAGCAGCCGCGTTTCCTACAATGAGCAGTTCTTC.

The chain links TRBV5-1 to TRBJ2-5; 10 bases line up with TRBD2. Losses at the gene ends were 0 bases for V and 4 bases for J; bases not matched to a gene: 0. Germline lookup yields CDR1 SGHRS and CDR2 YFSETQ. The CDR3 has 14 amino acids. This chain's CDR3 is CASSLASGGETQYF. The CDR3 bases are TGCGCCAGCAGCTTGGCTAGCGGGGGAGAGACCCAGTACTTC.

The V call is TRBV7-2, the J call TRBJ2-7; TRBD2 matches 9 bases. The CDR3 runs to 16 residues. Germline CDR1 SGHTA, CDR2 FQGNSA. Trimming cost V 3 bases and J 5 bases; bases outside gene matches: 11. The DNA for the CDR3 is TGTGCCAGCAGCTTTGGTTTAGGCGGGGGGGCCCACGAGCAGTACTTC. Encoded protein: CASSFGLGGGAHEQYF. The whole variable domain, filled in from reference TRBV7-2 and TRBJ2-7, reads GAGVSQSPSNKVTEKGKDVELRCDPISGHTALYWYRQSLGQGLEFLIYFQGNSAPDKSGLPSDRFSAERTGGSVSTLTIQRTQQEDSAVYLCASSFGLGGGAHEQYFGPGTRLTVT.

CDR3 in DNA: TGTGCCAGCAGTTTAACTAGCGGGGGGTACAATGAGCAGTTCTTC. Translating gives CASSLTSGGYNEQFF. V usage is TRBV6-6 and J usage is TRBJ2-1; 12 nucleotides align to TRBD2. V shed 4 bases and J 4 bases; nucleotides not matched to a gene: 2. Germline-derived CDR1 and CDR2 are MNHNY and SVGAGI (reference sequence). The CDR3 runs to 15 residues.

Only one count was recorded for this clone. This chain's CDR3 is CASSYQSYNEQFF. The CDR3 DNA sequence: TGTGCCAGCAGTTACCAGTCCTACAATGAGCAGTTCTTC. This chain joins TRBV28 and TRBJ2-1; D is uncertain. V shed 4 bases and J shed 1 base, with 5 bases lying between them. From germline, CDR1 is MDHEN and CDR2 SYDVKM. CDR3 length: 13 amino acids. The full variable domain, with the rest looked up from reference TRBV28 and TRBJ2-1, is DVKVTQSSRYLVKRTGEKVFLECVQDMDHENMFWYRQDPGLGLRLIYFSYDVKMKEKGDIPEGYSVSREKKERFSLILESASTNQTSMYLCASSYQSYNEQFFGPGTRLTVL.

This chain connects TRBV9 to TRBJ2-1; TRBD1 might be the D (7 bases). The V gene's germline CDR1 is SGDLS and CDR2 YYNGEE. The germline V and J ends were trimmed by 0 bases and 2 bases, with 15 bases remaining between them. This CDR3 is 17 amino acids long. The CDR3 loop is CASSVEAGGRPYNEQFF. CDR3 coding DNA: TGTGCCAGCAGCGTAGAAGCAGGGGGGCGACCCTACAATGAGCAGTTCTTC.

The rearrangement uses TRBV29-1 and TRBJ2-5; 11 bases are shared with TRBD1. In germline, CDR1 is SQVTM, CDR2 ANQGSEA. Trimming cost V 5 bases and J 5 bases; bases outside gene matches: 10. The CDR3 loop spans 15 amino acids. The CDR3 coding sequence is TGCAGCGTTCGTCGGGACAGGGGGAGTGGGGAGACCCAGTACTTC. Translated: CSVRRDRGSGETQYF.

The chain is built from TRBV15 and TRBJ2-3; the D is unclear. The V gene's germline CDR1 is LNHNV and CDR2 YYDKDF (reference sequence). The CDR3 totals 14 residues. Trimming cost V 1 base and J 3 bases, with 8 bases left between them. The CDR3 reads CATSRVAQTDTQYF. The CDR3 DNA reads as TGTGCCACCAGCAGAGTGGCACAGACAGATACGCAGTATTTT.

The rearrangement links TRBV6-4 to TRBJ2-1; TRBD2 aligns across 11 bases. This CDR3 is built from 15 residues. The germline gives CDR1 MRHNA, CDR2 SNTAGT. After removal of 6 bases from V and 4 bases from J, the junction contained 5 bases not matched to a gene. The CDR3 sequence is CASRRLAGTYNEQFF. The CDR3 nucleotides read TGTGCCAGCAGGAGACTAGCGGGAACTTACAATGAGCAGTTCTTC.

The chain links TRBV13 to TRBJ2-1; D ambiguous. CDR1 is PRHDT and CDR2 is FYEKMQ in the germline V gene (reference sequence). V was pared by 3 bases and J by 9 bases, with 9 bases between. CDR3 length equals 12 residues. CDR3: CASSFPGGEQFF. The CDR3 DNA reads as TGTGCCAGCAGCTTTCCGGGTGGTGAGCAGTTCTTC.

The V call is TRBV6-4, the J call TRBJ1-2; 8 bases are a match to TRBD1. CDR1 is MRHNA, CDR2 SNTAGT, per germline. This CDR3 spans 16 amino acids. V trimming: 2 bases; J trimming: 8 bases; junction bases outside the gene matches: 13. CDR3 loop: CASSDHRAGGSYGYTF. Written as DNA, the CDR3 is TGTGCCAGCAGTGACCATCGGGCAGGGGGCTCTTACGGCTACACCTTC.

J is TRBJ2-1 and V is TRBV28; D may be TRBD2 (5 bases). This CDR3 contains 19 residues. The V and J ends lost 3 bases and 4 bases respectively, with 25 bases between them. The germline V gene encodes CDR1 MDHEN and CDR2 SYDVKM. The chain's CDR3 is CASSFNRRKSGPLYNEQFF. The CDR3 nucleotides are TGTGCCAGCAGTTTCAACCGCAGAAAAAGCGGACCGCTTTACAATGAGCAGTTCTTC.

The V and J genes are TRBV5-4 and TRBJ1-1, with 8 bases that match TRBD1. After removal of 3 bases from V and 0 bases from J, the junction contained 7 bases not matched to a gene. Germline V gene lookup returns CDR1 SGHNT and CDR2 YYREEE (reference sequence). The CDR3 extends over 16 amino acids. For the CDR3, the DNA is TGTGCCAGCAGCTCAACAGGGGGGGTAATGAACACTGAAGCTTTCTTT. Its translation: CASSSTGGVMNTEAFF.

The chain joins TRBV18 to TRBJ1-2; D unclear. The V end lost 6 bases, the J end lost 5 bases, and 10 bases lay between the germline ends. Per germline, CDR1 KGHSH and CDR2 LQKENI. The CDR3 spans 12 residues. CDR3 amino acids: CASSPTLYGYTF. In DNA form, the CDR3 reads TGTGCCAGCTCGCCGACACTTTATGGCTACACCTTC.

This clone was detected once. The chain combines TRBV7-2 with TRBJ1-6; D is uncertain. Per germline, CDR1 SGHTA and CDR2 FQGNSA. V was shortened by 0 bases and J by 0 bases, with 12 bases between the two germline ends. The CDR3 is made up of 18 amino acids. DNA for the CDR3: TGTGCCAGCAGCTTAGCTTTCAGAGGCTACTCCTATAATTCACCCCTCCACTTT. This codes for CASSLAFRGYSYNSPLHF.

V and J are TRBV7-6 and TRBJ2-3, with TRBD2 matching over 12 bases. The V segment lost 4 bases and the J segment 2 bases; nucleotides outside the gene matches: 4. The CDR3 runs to 16 residues. Germline V CDR1 and CDR2: SGHVS, FNYEAQ. CDR3 coding DNA: TGTGCCAGCAGCTCGAGGACTAGCGGGATCACAGATACGCAGTATTTT. Translation gives CASSSRTSGITDTQYF.

The chain has TRBV6-1 and TRBJ2-1; weak D call: TRBD2 (6 bases). The CDR3 consists of 14 residues. CDR1 and CDR2 from the germline V gene are MNHNS and SASEGT. V was cut by 3 bases and J by 10 bases, with 16 bases left in between. Written as DNA, the CDR3 is TGTGCCAGCAGTGACCAGCCCGAGCGGGTAGAGCAGTTCTTC. Translated, it gives CASSDQPERVEQFF.

The chain has TRBV6-1 and TRBJ2-1; a possible D gene is TRBD2 (7 bases). The CDR3 loop spans 13 amino acids. Trimming took 11 bases from V and 4 from J, leaving 15 bases between them. Germline CDR1 MNHNS, CDR2 SASEGT. The CDR3 region is CASRGGTYNEQFF. The DNA of the CDR3 is TGTGCCTCGAGGGGGGGGACGTACAATGAGCAGTTCTTC.